The 8 T cell receptor beta chains below come from one sample, sequenced in a study of blood T cell repertoires in COVID-19. TCRdb's table, derived via immunoSEQ multiplex PCR, lists solely in-frame clones and lacks some. The top ten clones hold roughly 2.5% of a sample with under 200,000 clones, approximately 89% of them seen once. Sequencing input: peripheral blood. These receptors originate from a man aged 35 to 55 with active or convalescent COVID-19.

The V and J genes are TRBV4-1 and TRBJ2-1, with D tentatively TRBD2 (6 bases). With 1 base removed from V and 8 bases from J, the gap between germline ends came to 15 bases. CDR3 size: 15 residues. The V gene's germline CDR1 is MGHRA and CDR2 YSYEKL. The chain's CDR3 is CASSQVGTGLDEQFF. The DNA for the CDR3 is TGCGCCAGCAGCCAAGTGGGGACTGGGCTAGATGAGCAGTTCTTC.

The chain uses TRBV9 and TRBJ2-1; TRBD1 matches at 7 bases. Germline CDR1 is SGDLS and CDR2 is YYNGEE. The CDR3 spans 15 residues. The ends lost 7 bases at V and 0 bases at J; junction bases unmatched: 7. CDR3 bases: TGTGCCAGCGCCGTAGGGGGCCGCTCCTACAATGAGCAGTTCTTC. Translated, it gives CASAVGGRSYNEQFF.

The V gene is TRBV6-4, the J gene TRBJ2-2; possible D gene TRBD2, 6 bases. The CDR3 consists of 15 residues. Trimming removed 5 bases at V and 3 bases at J, with 13 bases between. Germline lookup yields CDR1 MRHNA and CDR2 SNTAGT. CDR3 residues: CASSRAGGDTGELFF. The CDR3 DNA reads TGTGCCAGCAGTCGGGCAGGAGGGGACACCGGGGAGCTGTTTTTT.

The chain links TRBV5-6 to TRBJ2-2, with a tentative D call TRBD2 (5 bases). The ends were cut back, 1 base at V and 2 bases at J, with 9 bases in the middle. The germline gives CDR1 SGHDT, CDR2 YYEEEE. This CDR3 is built from 15 residues. The CDR3 protein is CASSLLRLNTGELFF. Written as DNA, the CDR3 is TGTGCCAGCAGCTTGCTCCGACTAAACACCGGGGAGCTGTTTTTT.

The rearrangement links TRBV19 to TRBJ1-5; 9 nucleotides agree with TRBD1. Germline V gene lookup returns CDR1 LNHDA and CDR2 SQIVND (reference sequence). V was clipped by 8 bases and J by 7 bases; unmatched bases: 9. The CDR3 is 14 residues long. The CDR3 is CASGGTGGGQPQHF. For the CDR3, the DNA is TGTGCCAGTGGGGGTACAGGGGGCGGGCAGCCCCAGCATTTT.

CDR3: CASSPREGHPPYEQYF. For the CDR3, the DNA is TGCGCCAGCAGTCCGCGGGAGGGACACCCCCCCTACGAGCAGTACTTC. V is TRBV4-1 and J is TRBJ2-7, with 9 bases aligning to TRBD2. Trimming removed 6 bases from V and 2 bases from J; junction bases left unmatched: 11. CDR3 length: 16 residues. Germline V gene sequence: CDR1 MGHRA, CDR2 YSYEKL.

This clone was recorded only once. The gene calls are TRBV27 and TRBJ2-7; perhaps TRBD1 as D (6 bases). The length of the CDR3 is 14 residues. In germline, CDR1 is MNHEY, CDR2 SMNVEV (reference sequence). V lost 0 bases to trimming and J lost 3 bases, with 9 bases between them. The CDR3 DNA is TGTGCCAGCAGTTTATCTGGCAGGGGCTACGAGCAGTACTTC. Residues: CASSLSGRGYEQYF.

The chain joins TRBV7-9 to TRBJ2-5, with D perhaps matching TRBD1 (5 bases). Germline CDR1 SEHNR, CDR2 FQNEAQ (reference sequence). The CDR3 has 14 amino acids. Trimming stripped 2 bases from V and 0 bases from J, with 7 bases between. Here the CDR3 reads CASSLSRDQETQYF. In nucleotides, the CDR3 is TGTGCCAGCAGCTTAAGCAGGGACCAAGAGACCCAGTACTTC.